The 30 T cell receptor beta chains given below trace back to one sample, sequenced in a study of T cells in narcolepsy. The method was immunoSEQ multiplex PCR; TCRdb's version includes in-frame clones alone and lacks a portion of them. Of about 24,000 clones in the sample, 50% to 65% were seen once. The sample was memory (CD45RA-) CD4+ T cells from blood. Receptors were obtained from a human donor in good health.

The gene calls are TRBV6-1 and TRBJ2-7; D remains unclear. With 5 bases removed from V and 7 bases from J, the gap between germline ends came to 9 bases. Germline CDR1 is MNHNS and CDR2 is SASEGT. The CDR3 length is 11 residues. The CDR3 loop reads CASSQDREQYF. The CDR3 nucleotides are TGTGCCAGCAGTCAGGACCGGGAGCAGTACTTC.

The chain couples TRBV6-5 to TRBJ1-6; 8 bases agree with TRBD1. Germline V gene sequence: CDR1 MNHEY, CDR2 SVGAGI. Trimming took 5 bases from V and 10 from J; bases not matched to a gene: 7. The CDR3 has 14 amino acids. The CDR3 DNA reads as TGTGCCAGCAGTGAACGGACAGGGAACTCACCCCTCCACTTT. The encoded protein is CASSERTGNSPLHF.

There are a few counts of this clone. V is TRBV15 and J is TRBJ1-2; possibly TRBD1 for D (5 bases). Germline CDR1 is LNHNV and CDR2 is YYDKDF (reference sequence). Trimming took 5 bases from V and 2 from J, leaving 9 bases between them. There are 13 residues in the CDR3. DNA of the CDR3: TGTGCCACCAGCCAGGGACGAAACTATGGCTACACCTTC. It translates to CATSQGRNYGYTF.

The CDR3 nucleotides read TGTGCCATCGGGGGGAGGAGGTTTTCCGAAGCTTTCTTT. It translates to CAIGGRRFSEAFF. The chain uses TRBV10-3 and TRBJ1-1; TRBD1 is a possible D gene (5 bases). This CDR3 is 13 amino acids long. Trimming stripped 8 bases from V and 8 bases from J, with 18 bases between. CDR1 is ENHRY, CDR2 SYGVKD, per germline.

This chain joins TRBV5-1 and TRBJ2-2; perhaps TRBD1 as D (5 bases). CDR3 length: 15 amino acids. Trimming pared 1 base from V and 3 bases from J, leaving 10 bases between. Germline V gene data show CDR1 as SGHRS and CDR2 as YFSETQ. The CDR3: CASSLQGWDTGELFF. The CDR3 DNA is TGCGCCAGCAGCTTGCAGGGTTGGGACACCGGGGAGCTGTTTTTT. Variable domain in full (rest from reference TRBV5-1 and TRBJ2-2): KAGVTQTPRYLIKTRGQQVTLSCSPISGHRSVSWYQQTPGQGLQFLFEYFSETQRNKGNFPGRFSGRQFSNSRSEMNVSTLELGDSALYLCASSLQGWDTGELFFGEGSRLTVL.

The J gene is TRBJ2-3, the V gene TRBV9; D is possibly TRBD2 (5 bases). Germline V gene lookup returns CDR1 SGDLS and CDR2 YYNGEE. Trimming took 0 bases from V and 0 from J, leaving 8 bases between them. CDR3 size: 15 residues. The CDR3 DNA sequence: TGTGCCAGCAGCGTAGACCCGGGGAGCACAGATACGCAGTATTTT. Amino acid sequence: CASSVDPGSTDTQYF. Looking up the rest from reference TRBV9 and TRBJ2-3 gives the full variable domain: DSGVTQTPKHLITATGQRVTLRCSPRSGDLSVYWYQQSLDQGLQFLIQYYNGEERAKGNILERFSAQQFPDLHSELNLSSLELGDSALYFCASSVDPGSTDTQYFGPGTRLTVL.

The sample holds one count of this clone. The chain joins TRBV28 to TRBJ2-1, with 13 nucleotides matching TRBD2. The J segment lost 10 bases and the V segment lost 5 bases, leaving 14 bases of the junction unmatched. The germline V gene has CDR1 MDHEN and CDR2 SYDVKM. The length of the CDR3 is 17 residues. The CDR3 protein is CASSPPTSGRASWEQFF. For the CDR3, the DNA is TGTGCCAGCAGTCCCCCTACTAGCGGGAGGGCTAGTTGGGAGCAGTTCTTC.

The chain is built from TRBV2 and TRBJ2-1; D perhaps matches TRBD2 (5 bases). This CDR3 contains 13 residues. Trimming took 5 bases from V and 6 from J, leaving 11 bases between them. Germline V gene lookup returns CDR1 SNHLY and CDR2 FYNNEI. The CDR3 region is CASSILEINEQFF. The CDR3 bases are TGTGCCAGCAGTATACTAGAAATCAATGAGCAGTTCTTC. The whole variable domain, remainder taken from reference TRBV2 and TRBJ2-1, is EPEVTQTPSHQVTQMGQEVILRCVPISNHLYFYWYRQILGQKVEFLVSFYNNEISEKSEIFDDQFSVERPDGSNFTLKIRSTKLEDSAMYFCASSILEINEQFFGPGTRLTVL.

The V and J genes are TRBV9 and TRBJ2-1; 7 bases are a match to TRBD2. In germline, CDR1 is SGDLS, CDR2 YYNGEE. With V trimmed by 0 bases and J by 6 bases, 0 bases remained unmatched. The CDR3 is 13 residues long. The CDR3 nucleotides read TGTGCCAGCAGCGTAGCGGGGGGCAATGAGCAGTTCTTC. This encodes CASSVAGGNEQFF.

This clone has only one observation. The J gene is TRBJ2-1, the V gene TRBV7-2; TRBD2 is a possible D gene (5 bases). This CDR3 is 15 amino acids long. Germline assignment: CDR1 SGHTA and CDR2 FQGNSA. Between the trimmed V and J ends, which lost 5 bases and 2 bases, there was a span of 13 bases. Written as DNA, the CDR3 is TGTGCCAGCAGCGGCCTTCTGCGGGCCTACAATGAGCAGTTCTTC. Its translation: CASSGLLRAYNEQFF.

This chain links TRBV7-2 with TRBJ2-7, with 8 bases fitting TRBD2. The CDR3 covers 14 residues. The germline V gene has CDR1 SGHTA and CDR2 FQGNSA. With V trimmed by 1 base and J by 6 bases, 5 bases remained unmatched. The DNA of the CDR3 is TGTGCCAGCAGCTTAGTCTGGGCGGGGGGCGAGCAGTACTTC. Amino acids: CASSLVWAGGEQYF.

The chain employs TRBV7-3 and TRBJ1-1; no reliable D call. V was cut by 5 bases and J by 10 bases, with 17 bases left in between. Per the germline V gene, CDR1 is SGHTA and CDR2 is FQGTGA. The CDR3 contains 13 residues. The CDR3 coding sequence is TGTGCCAGCAGCGCGGCCCTAGGAATGGCAGCTTTCTTT. Amino acid sequence: CASSAALGMAAFF.

The chain has TRBV29-1 and TRBJ1-1; D remains unclear. V was cut by 8 bases and J by 1 base, with 11 bases left in between. Per the germline V gene, CDR1 is SQVTM and CDR2 is ANQGSEA. CDR3 length: 12 residues. The DNA for the CDR3 is TGCAGCTCCCTAACGGGGAACACTGAAGCTTTCTTT. It specifies CSSLTGNTEAFF.

This clone has only a few counts. The chain couples TRBV19 to TRBJ2-7; D gene ambiguous. The germline CDR1 and CDR2 sequences are LNHDA and SQIVND (reference sequence). V was clipped by 5 bases and J by 6 bases, with 14 bases between them. CDR3 length: 13 amino acids. CDR3 DNA: TGTGCCAGTAGTCCTTCCCGACAATCCGAGCAGTACTTC. This translates into CASSPSRQSEQYF.

This chain uses TRBV19 with TRBJ2-3; D is uncertain. Germline lookup yields CDR1 LNHDA and CDR2 SQIVND (reference sequence). The V end lost 8 bases, the J end lost 0 bases, and 12 bases lay between the germline ends. CDR3 length equals 14 residues. This CDR3 is CASRTYPSTDTQYF. CDR3 nucleotides: TGTGCCAGTCGGACGTACCCTAGCACAGATACGCAGTATTTT.

Only a few counts were recorded for this clone. V gene TRBV6-1 combines with J gene TRBJ2-7; 7 bases map to TRBD1. This CDR3 region has 14 residues. Germline loops: CDR1 MNHNS, CDR2 SASEGT. Trimming cost V 6 bases and J 2 bases; bases outside gene matches: 7. CDR3 sequence reads: CASRENQGAYEQYF. For the CDR3, the DNA is TGTGCCAGCAGAGAAAATCAGGGGGCCTACGAGCAGTACTTC.

The rearrangement joins TRBV29-1 to TRBJ1-2; 7 bases agree with TRBD1. The CDR3 is 11 amino acids. Trimming took 7 bases from V and 8 from J; bases not matched to a gene: 7. The germline gives CDR1 SQVTM, CDR2 ANQGSEA. The CDR3 reads CSGLQGNGYTF. In DNA form, the CDR3 reads TGCAGCGGCTTACAGGGGAACGGCTACACCTTC.

This chain connects TRBV4-3 to TRBJ1-4; D remains ambiguous. With 4 bases removed from V and 8 bases from J, the gap between germline ends came to 17 bases. CDR1 is LGHNA, CDR2 YSLEER, per germline. The CDR3 has 15 amino acids. In nucleotides, the CDR3 is TGCGCCAGCAGCCGTTCTTCGAAGGGTAGCGAAAAACTGTTTTTT. This translates into CASSRSSKGSEKLFF.

The genes are TRBV9 and TRBJ2-5; D is unclear. Germline loops: CDR1 SGDLS, CDR2 YYNGEE. Trimming pared 4 bases from V and 4 bases from J, leaving 14 bases between. The CDR3 totals 14 residues. Here the CDR3 reads CASSPGRTVETQYF. The CDR3 bases are TGTGCCAGCAGCCCCGGCAGGACGGTAGAGACCCAGTACTTC.

The chain joins TRBV30 to TRBJ2-4; D remains unclear. Germline V gives CDR1 GTSNPN, CDR2 SVGIG (reference sequence). The V end was cut by 0 bases, the J end by 2 bases, with 8 bases between. This CDR3 comprises 14 residues. The CDR3 DNA follows: TGTGCCTGGAGTGTGGCGGCGACCAAAAACATTCAGTACTTC. This gives the protein CAWSVAATKNIQYF.

This clone turned up a few times. The rearrangement joins TRBV19 to TRBJ1-5, with 7 bases aligning to TRBD1. The CDR3 runs 18 residues. The trim removed 4 bases at V and 0 bases at J, leaving 12 bases unmatched. Germline V gives CDR1 LNHDA, CDR2 SQIVND (reference sequence). The CDR3 sequence: CASSTTGTVGYSNQPQHF. In DNA, the CDR3 is TGTGCCAGTAGTACTACCGGGACAGTCGGATATAGCAATCAGCCCCAGCATTTT.

The CDR3 DNA is TGTGCCAGCAGCTTAGTTTCTGGGGGAAATGAGCAGTTCTTC. It yields the protein CASSLVSGGNEQFF. This rearrangement joins TRBV7-9 to TRBJ2-1, with D possibly called TRBD1 or TRBD2 (5 bases each). In germline, CDR1 is SEHNR, CDR2 FQNEAQ (reference sequence). The CDR3 length is 14 residues. Trimming cost V 1 base and J 7 bases, with 11 bases left between them.

J is TRBJ1-2 and V is TRBV20-1; D call uncertain. The germline gives CDR1 DFQATT, CDR2 SNEGSKA (reference sequence). The CDR3 spans 11 residues. Between the trimmed V and J ends, which lost 1 base and 10 bases, there was a span of 10 bases. This CDR3 is CSARGVDLYTF. The CDR3 region has the DNA TGCAGTGCTAGAGGGGTGGACCTCTACACCTTC.

The chain recombines TRBV2 with TRBJ1-2; no firm D call. The germline CDR1 and CDR2 sequences are SNHLY and FYNNEI. V lost 10 bases and J lost 2, with 17 bases in between. The CDR3 is 14 residues long. CDR3 residues: CATIPRTSNYGYTF. CDR3 nucleotide sequence: TGTGCCACCATACCTCGGACTTCCAACTATGGCTACACCTTC.

This rearrangement joins TRBV6-5 to TRBJ2-7; TRBD2 agrees at 10 bases. CDR1 MNHEY and CDR2 SVGAGI come from the germline V gene. Losses at the gene ends were 6 bases for V and 5 bases for J; bases not matched to a gene: 10. CDR3 size: 15 residues. CDR3 bases: TGTGCCAGCAGGGCTGCTAGCGGGAGAGTCAACGAGCAGTACTTC. This encodes CASRAASGRVNEQYF.

This clone has just a few counts. The chain links TRBV6-6 to TRBJ1-2, with D tentatively TRBD1 (5 bases). The CDR3 spans 16 residues. Trimming removed 5 bases at V and 1 base at J, with 17 bases between. Per the germline V gene, CDR1 is MNHNY and CDR2 is SVGAGI (reference sequence). CDR3 nucleotides: TGTGCCAGCAGTCCCCGGGGAATGGGGGATAACTATGGCTACACCTTC. Translating it yields CASSPRGMGDNYGYTF.

The chain carries TRBV18 and TRBJ2-3; no clear D gene. In germline, CDR1 is KGHSH, CDR2 LQKENI. This CDR3 contains 13 residues. Deletions cut 0 bases from V and 6 bases from J, with 7 bases between. CDR3 sequence: CASSPPPRDTQYF. CDR3 sequence (DNA): TGTGCCAGCTCACCACCCCCTCGGGATACGCAGTATTTT.

This clone turned up a few times. Just one base apart from a much larger clone, this may be a read error. CDR3 protein: CASRRARVNYGYTF. The DNA for the CDR3 is TGTGCCAGCAGGCGAGCCAGGGTGAACTATGGCTACACCTTC. The gene calls are TRBV6-5 and TRBJ1-2; D might be TRBD1 (5 bases). CDR1 MNHEY and CDR2 SVGAGI come from the germline V gene. CDR3 length: 14 amino acids. Trimming took 6 bases from V and 2 from J, leaving 13 bases between them.

The chain combines TRBV5-4 with TRBJ1-1; no clear D. Germline CDR1 reads SGHNT; CDR2 reads YYREEE (reference sequence). The CDR3 sequence is 13 residues long. V lost 2 bases and J lost 4, with 9 bases in between. CDR3 amino acids: CASSFTMGTEAFF. Here the CDR3 DNA reads TGTGCCAGCAGCTTTACAATGGGCACTGAAGCTTTCTTT. Using reference TRBV5-4 and TRBJ1-1 for the parts outside the CDR3, the full variable domain is ETGVTQSPTHLIKTRGQQVTLRCSSQSGHNTVSWYQQALGQGPQFIFQYYREEENGRGNFPPRFSGLQFPNYSSELNVNALELDDSALYLCASSFTMGTEAFFGQGTRLTVV.

The chain is built from TRBV4-3 and TRBJ1-4, with D hard to call. Germline CDR1 and CDR2: LGHNA and YSLEER. The CDR3 runs to 14 residues. V was shortened by 3 bases and J by 3 bases, with 8 bases between the two germline ends. The CDR3 sequence: CASSQGRANEKLFF. The CDR3 coding sequence is TGCGCCAGCAGCCAGGGGAGAGCTAATGAAAAACTGTTTTTT.